The rows below give T cell receptor beta chains drawn from one sample of a study of T cell repertoires in cytomegalovirus infection. These receptors have no identified antigens. MiXCR was run by TCRdb on the reads, yielding one entry per CDR3 protein. The table has approximately 990,000 distinct CDR3 sequences, under 40% seen once. The specimen was cultured CD8+ T cells from PBMCs, collected from culture after CMV antigen stimulation. The origin of the receptors is a human donor in good health (CMV status not recorded). Some clones in this sample may be carry-over from other donors' samples. CDR3s include the opening cysteine and the closing phenylalanine or tryptophan. A D gene is named only where the DNA matches it firmly. Expanded clones are given a class, and other clones once, few, many or no size at all.

>few|TRBJ2-5|TRBV11-3|-
CASSFQDSPQETQYF
TGTGCCAGCAGCTTCCAGGACAGTCCACAAGAGACCCAGTACTTC
>-|TRBJ1-4|TRBV12-3/TRBV12-4|TRBD1
CASSLTGGSEKLFF
TGTGCCAGCAGCTTAACAGGGGGCAGTGAAAAACTGTTTTTT
>many|TRBJ2-2|TRBV7-8|TRBD1
CASSPRGRNTGELFF
TGTGCCAGCAGCCCCAGGGGGAGAAACACCGGGGAGCTGTTTTTT
>few|TRBJ2-3|TRBV2|-
CASRKSLTDTQYF
TGTGCCAGCAGAAAATCCCTCACAGATACGCAGTATTTT
>few|TRBJ2-2|TRBV7-9|TRBD1
CASSPTGGAFPTGELFF
TGTGCCAGCAGTCCAACAGGGGGCGCGTTTCCGACCGGGGAGCTGTTTTTT
>-|TRBJ2-1|TRBV6-2/TRBV6-3|TRBD2
CASNPLSGGDTNEQFF
TGTGCCAGCAACCCCCTCAGCGGGGGTGACACAAATGAGCAGTTCTTC
>-|TRBJ2-1|TRBV6-2/TRBV6-3|TRBD2
CASSYLGGGSSYNEQFF
TGTGCCAGCAGTTACCTTGGGGGGGGGAGCTCCTACAATGAGCAGTTCTTC
>-|TRBJ2-7|TRBV28|TRBD1
CASSPRTGRYEQYF
TGTGCCAGCAGTCCCCGGACAGGGAGGTACGAGCAGTACTTC
>few|TRBJ2-3|TRBV12-3/TRBV12-4|-
CASSLGGAGSTDTQYF
TGTGCCAGCAGTTTAGGAGGGGCAGGGTCCACAGATACGCAGTATTTT
>-|TRBJ1-3|TRBV10-3|-
CAISEYRRFTSSGNTIYF
TGTGCCATCAGTGAATATAGACGGTTTACGAGCTCTGGAAACACCATATATTTT
>-|TRBJ2-3|TRBV10-3|-
CAISGLVSDFTYTQYF
TGTGCCATCAGTGGGCTAGTCTCGGATTTCACATATACGCAGTATTTT
>-|TRBJ2-1|TRBV7-2|TRBD2
CASSSSGGKANEQFF
TGTGCCAGCAGCTCCAGCGGGGGAAAGGCAAATGAGCAGTTCTTC
>many|TRBJ1-1|TRBV12-3/TRBV12-4|TRBD1
CASTPRDRDGRTEAFF
TGTGCCAGCACCCCGCGGGACAGGGATGGGCGGACTGAAGCTTTCTTT
>-|TRBJ2-7|TRBV27|-
CASSLGEGQIYEQYF
TGTGCCAGCAGTCTCGGGGAGGGACAGATCTACGAGCAGTACTTC
>-|TRBJ1-1|TRBV27|-
CASSLRAGREAFF
TGTGCCAGCAGTTTAAGGGCGGGGCGAGAAGCTTTCTTT
>many|TRBJ2-2|TRBV7-8|TRBD1
CASSSWTGNTGELFF
TGTGCCAGCAGCTCTTGGACAGGGAACACCGGGGAGCTGTTTTTT
>-|TRBJ2-1|TRBV20-1|-
CSAPSGLLYNEQFF
TGCAGTGCTCCGAGCGGATTATTGTACAATGAGCAGTTCTTC
>-|TRBJ2-1|TRBV7-2|TRBD1
CASSPTRERQGRRVNNEQFF
TGTGCCAGCAGCCCTACTAGGGAACGACAGGGGCGCAGGGTTAACAATGAGCAGTTCTTC
>once|TRBJ1-2|TRBV5-1|-
CASSLVANANYGYTF
TGCGCCAGCAGCTTGGTGGCCAACGCTAACTATGGCTACACCTTC
>few|TRBJ2-7|TRBV6-5|-
CASSYPTGEQYF
TGTGCCAGCAGTTACCCCACGGGCGAGCAGTACTTC
>-|TRBJ2-3|TRBV6-6|-
CASSIGLRTDTQYF
TGTGCCAGCAGTATCGGACTAAGAACAGATACGCAGTATTTT
>-|TRBJ2-2|TRBV4-1|TRBD2
CASSLREIAGGTNTGELFF
TGCGCCAGCAGCCTGAGGGAAATAGCGGGGGGGACGAACACCGGGGAGCTGTTTTTT
>-|TRBJ2-3|TRBV7-8|TRBD1
CASTRHRDRGAPDTQYF
TGTGCCAGCACCCGACATAGAGACAGGGGCGCCCCAGATACGCAGTATTTT
>-|TRBJ2-3|TRBV7-6|TRBD2
CASSLGGTSAFTDTQYF
TGTGCCAGCAGCTTAGGCGGGACTAGCGCCTTCACAGATACGCAGTATTTT
>-|TRBJ2-1|TRBV6-4|-
CASSDSFQGSYNEQFF
TGTGCCAGCAGTGACTCGTTCCAGGGGTCCTACAATGAGCAGTTCTTC
>-|TRBJ2-2|TRBV7-3|-
CASFDWAGPPSNTGELFF
TGTGCCAGTTTCGACTGGGCTGGGCCTCCCTCGAACACCGGGGAGCTGTTTTTT
>few|TRBJ1-1|TRBV15|-
CATSRSGTRVWAEAFF
TGTGCCACCAGCAGATCAGGGACCAGGGTATGGGCTGAAGCTTTCTTT
>many|TRBJ1-2|TRBV7-6|-
CASSLDQGANYGYTF
TGTGCCAGCAGCTTAGACCAGGGCGCTAACTATGGCTACACCTTC
>-|TRBJ1-2|TRBV4-1|-
CASSQEKDGHYGYTF
TGCGCCAGCAGCCAAGAGAAGGACGGCCACTATGGCTACACCTTC
>-|TRBJ1-1|TRBV19|-
CASSMDFNTEAFF
TGTGCCAGTAGTATGGACTTCAACACTGAAGCTTTCTTT
>-|TRBJ2-1|TRBV7-7|-
CASSLRHGTGNEQFF
TGTGCTAGCAGCTTACGACACGGCACGGGGAATGAGCAGTTCTTC
>-|TRBJ2-1|TRBV29-1|-
CSGVGGSYNEQFF
TGCAGCGGGGTGGGGGGCTCCTACAATGAGCAGTTCTTC
>few|TRBJ1-1|TRBV7-9|TRBD1
CASSPRGKTEAFF
TGTGCCAGCAGTCCCAGGGGGAAGACTGAAGCTTTCTTT
>few|TRBJ2-7|TRBV27|-
CASSLSSTGVNYEQYF
TGTGCCAGCAGTTTATCTTCCACGGGGGTGAACTACGAGCAGTACTTC
>-|TRBJ1-1|TRBV2|-
CASRHGREAFF
TGTGCCAGCCGGCACGGACGTGAAGCTTTCTTT
>-|TRBJ1-2|TRBV4-1|-
CASSSEAGNYGYTF
TGCGCCAGCAGCTCGGAGGCAGGGAACTATGGCTACACCTTC
>-|TRBJ1-2|TRBV20-1|-
CSARPGEGGYTF
TGCAGTGCTAGGCCTGGGGAGGGCGGCTACACCTTC
>few|TRBJ2-7|TRBV27|-
CASRIGGELYEQYF
TGTGCCAGCAGGATAGGAGGGGAGCTATACGAGCAGTACTTC
>-|TRBJ2-3|TRBV12-3/TRBV12-4|TRBD2
CASRGGGADTQYF
TGTGCCAGCAGGGGCGGGGGGGCAGATACGCAGTATTTT
>-|TRBJ2-7|TRBV7-2|-
CASSLTPREQYF
TGTGCCAGCAGCTTAACCCCTCGCGAGCAGTACTTC
>few|TRBJ1-5|TRBV10-3|-
CAATGNFNQPQHF
TGTGCCGCCACAGGAAATTTTAATCAGCCCCAGCATTTT
>-|TRBJ2-7|TRBV12-3/TRBV12-4|TRBD2
CASSLGSGASLAGGVSYEQYF
TGTGCCAGCAGTTTGGGATCGGGGGCGTCTCTAGCGGGGGGGGTCTCCTACGAGCAGTACTTC
>-|TRBJ2-3|TRBV12-3/TRBV12-4|TRBD2
CASSLGPPRGADTQYF
TGTGCCAGCAGTTTAGGGCCTCCCCGGGGGGCAGATACGCAGTATTTT
>-|TRBJ2-3|TRBV20-1|-
CSARAETYSPDTQYF
TGCAGTGCTAGAGCCGAAACTTACTCACCAGATACGCAGTATTTT
>-|TRBJ2-7|TRBV5-1|-
CASSLTGFNEQYF
TGCGCCAGCAGCTTGACAGGGTTCAACGAGCAGTACTTC
>-|TRBJ2-3|TRBV6-2/TRBV6-3|-
CASSFTFSDTQYF
TGTGCCAGCAGTTTTACTTTTTCAGATACGCAGTATTTT
>-|TRBJ1-4|TRBV7-9|-
CASSLIIRATNEKLFF
TGTGCCAGCAGCCTCATAATAAGGGCAACTAATGAAAAACTGTTTTTT
>many|TRBJ2-2|TRBV28|-
CASSLRGSGELFF
TGTGCCAGCAGCTTGAGGGGCTCCGGGGAGCTGTTTTTT
>once|TRBJ2-5|TRBV15|TRBD2
CATSSSPPGAGEETQYF
TGTGCCACCAGCAGCTCACCTCCCGGAGCGGGGGAGGAGACCCAGTACTTC
>-|TRBJ1-3|TRBV27|-
CANSLTDPSGGNTIYF
TGTGCCAACAGTTTGACCGATCCCTCGGGGGGAAACACCATATATTTT
>-|TRBJ2-1|TRBV20-1|-
CSARDLDRGAYNEQFF
TGCAGTGCTAGAGACCTAGACCGCGGAGCCTACAATGAGCAGTTCTTC
>-|TRBJ2-5|TRBV7-8|TRBD1
CASSSWTGPHKETQYF
TGTGCCAGCAGCTCATGGACAGGCCCTCACAAAGAGACCCAGTACTTC
>many|TRBJ2-4|TRBV7-9|TRBD1
CASSLGGAQTGVKNIQYF
TGTGCCAGCAGCTTAGGGGGGGCCCAGACAGGGGTCAAAAACATTCAGTACTTC
>few|TRBJ1-4|TRBV28|-
CASSLGAGQWDEKLFF
TGTGCCAGCAGTTTAGGAGCAGGACAGTGGGACGAAAAACTGTTTTTT
>few|TRBJ1-2|TRBV27|TRBD1
CASRDRQYGYTF
TGTGCCAGCAGGGACAGGCAGTATGGCTACACCTTC